This passage covers 23 T cell receptor beta chains from one sample sequenced in a study of control samples from healthy donors and cancer patients. The repertoire was sequenced with immunoSEQ multiplex PCR; TCRdb's copy has only in-frame clones and lacks some. The table lists about 79,000 clones, 93% of them singletons. The source material was PBMCs. These receptors all come from a woman aged 40 to 55 with lung cancer.

CDR3 protein: CASSQLAGSQETQYF. CDR3 coding DNA: TGTGCCAGCAGTCAACTAGCGGGGTCTCAAGAGACCCAGTACTTC. The V call is TRBV28, the J call TRBJ2-5; TRBD2 matches at 10 bases. The CDR3 has 15 residues. CDR1 is MDHEN, CDR2 SYDVKM, per germline. The trim removed 5 bases at V and 2 bases at J, leaving 5 bases unmatched. Together with reference TRBV28 and TRBJ2-5, the CDR3 gives the full variable domain: DVKVTQSSRYLVKRTGEKVFLECVQDMDHENMFWYRQDPGLGLRLIYFSYDVKMKEKGDIPEGYSVSREKKERFSLILESASTNQTSMYLCASSQLAGSQETQYFGPGTRLLVL.

CDR3 bases: TGTGCCAGCAGTTTGCGAGGGAACTCCTATAATTCACCCCTCCACTTT. This gives the protein CASSLRGNSYNSPLHF. The chain is built from TRBV27 and TRBJ1-6; D is uncertain. The CDR3 runs 16 residues. CDR1 and CDR2 from the germline V gene are MNHEY and SMNVEV (reference sequence). V dropped 3 bases and J dropped 0 bases, with 9 bases sitting between them.

This chain uses TRBV5-4 with TRBJ2-3; D unresolved. Germline V lookup: CDR1 SGHNT, CDR2 YYREEE (reference sequence). The ends were cut back, 7 bases at V and 2 bases at J, with 11 bases in the middle. The CDR3 is 13 residues long. DNA of the CDR3: TGTGCCAGCCGCCGAGATCCCACAGATACGCAGTATTTT. Its translation: CASRRDPTDTQYF. The full variable domain, rest sourced from reference TRBV5-4 and TRBJ2-3, is ETGVTQSPTHLIKTRGQQVTLRCSSQSGHNTVSWYQQALGQGPQFIFQYYREEENGRGNFPPRFSGLQFPNYSSELNVNALELDDSALYLCASRRDPTDTQYFGPGTRLTVL.

The J gene is TRBJ1-1, the V gene TRBV12-3 or TRBV12-4, with D unresolved. There are 12 residues in the CDR3. Between the trimmed V and J ends, which lost 5 bases and 3 bases, there was a span of 7 bases. The CDR3 bases are TGTGCCAGCAGTCTCGGGGACACTGAAGCTTTCTTT. Amino acid sequence: CASSLGDTEAFF.

The chain has TRBV4-1 and TRBJ2-3; D perhaps matches TRBD2 (5 bases). This CDR3 contains 16 residues. The V gene's germline CDR1 is MGHRA and CDR2 YSYEKL. The V end lost 0 bases, the J end lost 6 bases, and 16 bases lay between the germline ends. The CDR3 reads CASSQEGNSRRDTQYF. DNA of the CDR3: TGCGCCAGCAGCCAAGAAGGAAATAGCAGGAGGGATACGCAGTATTTT.

The V and J genes are TRBV7-9 and TRBJ1-2; possibly TRBD1 for D (5 bases). Germline lookup yields CDR1 SEHNR and CDR2 FQNEAQ (reference sequence). This CDR3 region has 16 residues. V was trimmed by 3 bases and J by 0 bases, leaving 14 bases between them. DNA of the CDR3: TGTGCCAGCAGCTTGGGGGGGATGGAGGCTAACTATGGCTACACCTTC. Translating it yields CASSLGGMEANYGYTF.

The CDR3 sequence: CASSATVAEAFF. CDR3 DNA: TGTGCCAGCAGTGCTACCGTGGCTGAAGCTTTCTTT. The rearrangement links TRBV2 to TRBJ1-1; the D is unclear. V was trimmed by 4 bases and J by 6 bases, leaving 9 bases between them. The germline CDR1 and CDR2 sequences are SNHLY and FYNNEI. The CDR3 runs 12 residues.

The CDR3 DNA follows: TGTGCCAGCAGTGAAGGGATGGCCGGGGGGCGCTGGGAGACCCAGTACTTC. This encodes CASSEGMAGGRWETQYF. The rearrangement uses TRBV6-1 and TRBJ2-5, with D possibly matching TRBD2 (7 bases). The CDR3 spans 17 residues. Trimming stripped 1 base from V and 5 bases from J, with 20 bases between. CDR1 and CDR2 (germline): MNHNS, SASEGT.

The chain couples TRBV3-1 (or the pseudogene TRBV3-2) to TRBJ1-2; D gene unclear. Germline V lookup: CDR1 LGHDT, CDR2 YNNKEL (reference sequence). V was cut by 7 bases and J by 0 bases, with 9 bases left in between. CDR3 length: 13 amino acids. CDR3 in amino acids: CASTPTTNYGYTF. DNA of the CDR3: TGTGCCAGCACCCCCACTACTAACTATGGCTACACCTTC.

This clone appeared once. The rearrangement uses TRBV11-3 and TRBJ1-3; no definite D call. Germline CDR1 SGHNT, CDR2 YENEEA. This CDR3 is 18 amino acids long. V shed 3 bases and J shed 3 bases, with 21 bases lying between them. The CDR3 is CASSFPNTKSRIGNTIYF. In DNA form, the CDR3 reads TGTGCCAGCAGCTTCCCGAATACAAAGAGCAGAATTGGAAACACCATATATTTT.

J is TRBJ1-3 and V is TRBV5-1, with a weak D call TRBD1 (6 bases). The length of the CDR3 is 15 residues. Trimming pared 3 bases from V and 4 bases from J, leaving 14 bases between. CDR1 SGHRS and CDR2 YFSETQ come from the germline V gene. This CDR3 reads CASSSTGLEGNTIYF. Here the CDR3 DNA reads TGCGCCAGCAGCTCTACAGGGTTAGAGGGAAACACCATATATTTT.

The chain is built from TRBV5-1 and TRBJ1-4, with D tentatively TRBD1 (5 bases). Trimming took 1 base from V and 6 from J, leaving 16 bases between them. Per the germline V gene, CDR1 is SGHRS and CDR2 is YFSETQ. The CDR3 totals 16 residues. The CDR3 DNA follows: TGCGCCAGCAGCTTGACATACGGGACGGTTTATGAAAAACTGTTTTTT. This gives the protein CASSLTYGTVYEKLFF.

The CDR3 DNA sequence: TGTGCCAGCAGCTTAGAGGACAGGAACACTGAAGCTTTCTTT. Translating gives CASSLEDRNTEAFF. The genes are TRBV7-6 and TRBJ1-1, with a tentative D call TRBD1 (6 bases). Between the trimmed V and J ends, which lost 1 base and 1 base, there was a span of 7 bases. Germline V gene sequence: CDR1 SGHVS, CDR2 FNYEAQ. The CDR3 has 14 amino acids.

The genes are TRBV19 and TRBJ2-3, with D possibly TRBD2 on 6 matching bases. Germline V lookup: CDR1 LNHDA, CDR2 SQIVND (reference sequence). V lost 5 bases and J 0 bases, leaving 12 bases between the germline ends. The CDR3 extends over 15 amino acids. CDR3 protein: CASSPYRGSTDTQYF. CDR3 nucleotides: TGTGCCAGTAGTCCGTACCGGGGGAGCACAGATACGCAGTATTTT. Full variable domain (missing parts from reference TRBV19 and TRBJ2-3): DGGITQSPKYLFRKEGQNVTLSCEQNLNHDAMYWYRQDPGQGLRLIYYSQIVNDFQKGDIAEGYSVSREKKESFPLTVTSAQKNPTAFYLCASSPYRGSTDTQYFGPGTRLTVL.

This rearrangement joins TRBV6-5 to TRBJ2-1, with no clear D. V lost 0 bases to trimming and J lost 7 bases, with 7 bases between them. CDR1 MNHEY and CDR2 SVGAGI come from the germline V gene. The CDR3 is 13 residues long. CDR3 coding DNA: TGTGCCAGCAGTTACTCCGTGGGGAATGAGCAGTTCTTC. This sequence encodes CASSYSVGNEQFF.

The rearrangement joins TRBV28 to TRBJ1-1; D is unresolved. CDR3 length: 13 amino acids. Germline values: CDR1 MDHEN, CDR2 SYDVKM. Trimming took off 3 bases at V and 11 bases at J, with 16 bases between the two ends. This CDR3 reads CASSFDPSMGAFF. CDR3 in DNA: TGTGCCAGCAGTTTTGATCCTTCTATGGGGGCTTTCTTT.

The rearrangement joins TRBV4-1 to TRBJ2-1; no reliable D call. The ends were cut back, 5 bases at V and 9 bases at J, with 8 bases in the middle. CDR3 size: 11 residues. Looked up from germline, CDR1 is MGHRA and CDR2 is YSYEKL. The CDR3 DNA is TGCGCCAGCAGCTTAAGCAGTGAGCAGTTCTTC. It encodes CASSLSSEQFF.

The chain uses TRBV11-3 and TRBJ2-2; 11 bases agree with TRBD2. CDR3 length: 17 residues. The V and J ends lost 5 bases and 6 bases, in that order; junction bases with no gene match: 11. CDR1 and CDR2 (germline): SGHNT, YENEEA. The CDR3 spells CASSPRPGLAVSGELFF. CDR3 bases: TGTGCCAGCAGCCCACGGCCGGGACTAGCGGTGTCCGGGGAGCTGTTTTTT. Using reference TRBV11-3 and TRBJ2-2 for the parts outside the CDR3, the full variable domain is EAGVVQSPRYKIIEKKQPVAFWCNPISGHNTLYWYLQNLGQGPELLIRYENEEAVDDSQLPKDRFSAERLKGVDSTLKIQPAELGDSAVYLCASSPRPGLAVSGELFFGEGSRLTVL.

In DNA, the CDR3 is TGTGCCAGCAATGCTCTGGGGGGGTCGACTGAAGCTTTCTTT. Its protein is CASNALGGSTEAFF. The chain recombines TRBV2 with TRBJ1-1; D perhaps matches TRBD1 (5 bases). Germline CDR1 reads SNHLY; CDR2 reads FYNNEI. With 7 bases removed from V and 5 bases from J, the gap between germline ends came to 17 bases. The length of the CDR3 is 14 residues.

Concerning this clone itself: An end of the junction differs from the germline gene, which may be a read error. At the DNA level, this CDR3 is encoded by other sequences in the same sample as well. The chain employs TRBV7-9 and TRBJ1-1; maybe TRBD1 (6 bases). Germline V gene lookup returns CDR1 SEHNR and CDR2 FQNEAQ (reference sequence). The CDR3 contains 13 residues. The DNA of the CDR3 is TGTGCCAGCAGCTTAGAAGGGGGAACTGAAGCCTTCTTT. Protein: CASSLEGGTEAFF.

This chain connects TRBV4-2 to TRBJ1-5; D call uncertain. The germline V and J ends were trimmed by 0 bases and 0 bases, with 15 bases remaining between them. The length of the CDR3 is 18 residues. From germline, CDR1 is LGHNA and CDR2 YNFKEQ. CDR3 bases: TGTGCCAGCAGCCAAGAGGAGCGGAGGCGCTATAGCAATCAGCCCCAGCATTTT. Its protein is CASSQEERRRYSNQPQHF.

Regarding this clone: A junction boundary mismatches the germline segment, possibly from a read error. The chain employs TRBV30 and TRBJ1-1; D possibly corresponds to TRBD1 (5 bases). The CDR3 spans 9 residues. Germline CDR1 GTSNPN, CDR2 SVGIG (reference sequence). The CDR3 reads CASGGLAFF. The CDR3 bases are TGCGCTTCTGGGGGGTTAGCTTTCTTT.

This clone came up once. The chain couples TRBV3-1 (or the pseudogene TRBV3-2) to TRBJ2-5; 8 positions agree with TRBD2. The CDR3 totals 15 residues. CDR1 is LGHDT and CDR2 is YNNKEL in the germline V gene (reference sequence). Trimming cost V 3 bases and J 3 bases; bases outside gene matches: 6. The CDR3 loop reads CASSQSISGEETQYF. The DNA of the CDR3 is TGTGCCAGCAGCCAGTCCATTAGCGGGGAAGAGACCCAGTACTTC.